This paragraph reports one T cell receptor beta chain. Its antigen is as yet unknown. The read gets to within 3 residues of the CDR3 end, and the germline J gene fills in the rest. The same CDR3 is also encoded by other DNA sequences in this sample. For at least one year, all CVID subjects received replacement immunoglobulin. The record originates from a study of T cell clonality in common variable immunodeficiency. Study-level findings and limits: Fewer deletions and N-nucleotide insertions were reportedly seen in common variable immunodeficiency TCR beta sequences. Compared with healthy controls, CVID subjects showed increased TCRbeta clonality, mostly in about a third.

Looked up from germline, CDR1 is SNHLY and CDR2 is FYNNEI. This CDR3 is 13 amino acids long. V was clipped by 11 bases and J by 2 bases, with 15 bases between them. Clones were read by immunoSEQ multiplex PCR, and TCRdb kept only the in-frame ones, dropping some. The sample contains about 33,000 clones, none occurring once; about 6.1% lies in the top ten. The sequencing input was peripheral blood mononuclear cells. The sequence was collected from a human donor with common variable immunodeficiency. This chain joins TRBV2 and TRBJ1-2; D is undetermined. CDR3 region: CALFRTANYGYTF. The part of the CDR3 DNA that was read is TGTGCCCTCTTTCGGACTGCAAACTATGGC.